These 16 T cell receptor beta chains were all obtained from the same sample, sequenced in a study of OX40 agonist ivuxolimab in advanced cancers. Clones were read by immunoSEQ multiplex PCR, and TCRdb kept only the in-frame ones, dropping some. This table has 60,000 to 65,000 clones, around 91% appearing once. The specimen comprised CD4+ or CD8+ T cells sorted from blood, sampled in a trial of the OX40 agonist ivuxolimab. These receptors were collected from an adult with an advanced solid tumor such as melanoma, head and neck, liver or kidney cancer.

This rearrangement joins TRBV5-1 to TRBJ1-1, with 11 bases matching TRBD1. CDR3 length: 15 amino acids. Germline assignment: CDR1 SGHRS and CDR2 YFSETQ. V lost 4 bases, J lost 6 bases, and 8 bases stayed unmatched. For the CDR3, the DNA is TGCGCCAGCAGCACCGGACAGGGGGCTGGGGCTGAAGCTTTCTTT. Translating it yields CASSTGQGAGAEAFF.

The rearrangement links TRBV13 to TRBJ1-1, with 7 positions matching TRBD1. V shed 5 bases and J 0 bases; nucleotides not matched to a gene: 3. The CDR3 has 14 residues. CDR1 is PRHDT, CDR2 FYEKMQ, per germline (reference sequence). CDR3 bases: TGTGCCAGCAGCCCACAGGGGATGAACACTGAAGCTTTCTTT. Translation gives CASSPQGMNTEAFF.

The chain recombines TRBV7-9 with TRBJ1-4; TRBD1 aligns across 8 bases. V was pared by 5 bases and J by 3 bases, with 14 bases of the junction left unmatched. The germline V gene has CDR1 SEHNR and CDR2 FQNEAQ (reference sequence). This CDR3 has 18 amino acids. CDR3 DNA sequence: TGTGCCAGCAGCCCAGGTCCGGGACAGGTCTCCCCTAATGAAAAACTGTTTTTT. Amino acids: CASSPGPGQVSPNEKLFF. Variable domain in full (rest from reference TRBV7-9 and TRBJ1-4): DTGVSQNPRHKITKRGQNVTFRCDPISEHNRLYWYRQTLGQGPEFLTYFQNEAQLEKSRLLSDRFSAERPKGSFSTLEIQRTEQGDSAMYLCASSPGPGQVSPNEKLFFGSGTQLSVL.

The V and J genes are TRBV2 and TRBJ1-2; tentative D call: TRBD1 (5 bases). CDR3 length equals 14 residues. The V end lost 6 bases, the J end lost 9 bases, and 20 bases lay between the germline ends. Germline V CDR1 and CDR2: SNHLY, FYNNEI. The chain's CDR3 is CASSPLGQTGSYTF. CDR3 nucleotides: TGTGCCAGCAGCCCCCTGGGGCAAACGGGAAGCTACACCTTC. Drawing the rest from reference TRBV2 and TRBJ1-2, the complete variable domain is EPEVTQTPSHQVTQMGQEVILRCVPISNHLYFYWYRQILGQKVEFLVSFYNNEISEKSEIFDDQFSVERPDGSNFTLKIRSTKLEDSAMYFCASSPLGQTGSYTFGSGTRLTVV.

J is TRBJ1-4 and V is TRBV6-6; D is possibly TRBD1 (6 bases). The length of the CDR3 is 12 residues. Germline CDR1 is MNHNY and CDR2 is SVGAGI (reference sequence). The V end was cut by 6 bases, the J end by 7 bases, with 9 bases between. As DNA, the CDR3 is TGTGCCAGCAGAGCACAGGGTGAAAAACTGTTTTTT. Translation gives CASRAQGEKLFF.

The gene calls are TRBV5-1 and TRBJ2-7; perhaps TRBD2 as D (5 bases). V was trimmed by 4 bases and J by 7 bases, leaving 12 bases between them. The CDR3 runs 12 residues. Germline V lookup: CDR1 SGHRS, CDR2 YFSETQ. The CDR3 here is CASSPDSLEQYF. The CDR3 DNA reads as TGCGCCAGCAGCCCGGACTCTCTAGAGCAGTACTTC.

The genes are TRBV5-4 and TRBJ2-1; 10 bases are a match to TRBD1. Trimming cost V 0 bases and J 4 bases; bases outside gene matches: 4. Germline V gene sequence: CDR1 SGHNT, CDR2 YYREEE (reference sequence). The CDR3 extends over 16 amino acids. The CDR3 DNA is TGTGCCAGCAGCTTGGGGGGGACAGGGGCTTACAATGAGCAGTTCTTC. This translates into CASSLGGTGAYNEQFF.

V usage is TRBV5-1 and J usage is TRBJ2-1; 9 nucleotides align to TRBD2. This CDR3 comprises 15 residues. The ends lost 4 bases at V and 7 bases at J; junction bases unmatched: 9. CDR1 is SGHRS, CDR2 YFSETQ, per germline. CDR3 region: CASSLPSGRLNEQFF. The CDR3 nucleotides read TGCGCCAGCAGCCTCCCAAGCGGGAGGTTGAATGAGCAGTTCTTC.

The J gene is TRBJ1-1, the V gene TRBV7-9; 7 positions agree with TRBD1. Trimming at V came to 4 bases and at J to 2 bases, leaving 4 bases not matched to a gene. Germline CDR1 SEHNR, CDR2 FQNEAQ (reference sequence). The CDR3 covers 14 residues. Here the CDR3 reads CASSSTGINTEAFF. The CDR3 DNA reads as TGTGCCAGCAGCTCGACAGGGATCAACACTGAAGCTTTCTTT. The full variable domain, rest sourced from reference TRBV7-9 and TRBJ1-1, is DTGVSQNPRHKITKRGQNVTFRCDPISEHNRLYWYRQTLGQGPEFLTYFQNEAQLEKSRLLSDRFSAERPKGSFSTLEIQRTEQGDSAMYLCASSSTGINTEAFFGQGTRLTVV.

This chain links TRBV4-1 with TRBJ2-5, with a weak D call TRBD1 (6 bases). The CDR3 has 16 amino acids. With 0 bases removed from V and 5 bases from J, the gap between germline ends came to 16 bases. CDR1 MGHRA and CDR2 YSYEKL come from the germline V gene. CDR3 nucleotide sequence: TGCGCCAGCAGCCAAGAAAGGACAGTCCCGGGGGAGACCCAGTACTTC. Its translation is CASSQERTVPGETQYF.

The sample holds a few counts of this clone. The chain combines TRBV4-2 with TRBJ2-5; TRBD2 agrees at 9 bases. The CDR3 is 15 residues long. The V gene's germline CDR1 is LGHNA and CDR2 YNFKEQ. With V trimmed by 1 base and J by 2 bases, 2 bases remained unmatched. The CDR3 region has the DNA TGTGCCAGCAGCCAAGTGACTAGCGGTCAAGAGACCCAGTACTTC. Residues: CASSQVTSGQETQYF.

The rearrangement uses TRBV4-2 and TRBJ2-1, with TRBD2 matching over 11 bases. The V and J ends lost 1 base and 4 bases, in that order; junction bases with no gene match: 6. The CDR3 consists of 17 residues. Germline CDR1 reads LGHNA; CDR2 reads YNFKEQ. This CDR3 reads CASSQGQTSGAYNEQFF. As DNA, the CDR3 is TGTGCCAGCAGCCAAGGCCAGACTAGCGGGGCATACAATGAGCAGTTCTTC.

This chain links TRBV27 with TRBJ2-7, with D perhaps matching TRBD1 (5 bases). The germline gives CDR1 MNHEY, CDR2 SMNVEV (reference sequence). This CDR3 is built from 12 residues. Trimming stripped 6 bases from V and 3 bases from J, with 9 bases between. CDR3 amino acids: CASSHQGYEQYF. In nucleotides, the CDR3 is TGTGCCAGCAGCCATCAGGGCTACGAGCAGTACTTC.

The V call is TRBV21-1, the J call TRBJ1-4. TRBV21-1 is a pseudogene locus. CDR3 length: 17 amino acids. CDR3 residues: CASSSPRPSSTNEKLFF. The DNA for the CDR3 is TGTGCCAGCAGCTCACCCCGACCTTCCTCAACTAATGAAAAACTGTTTTTT.

Comment on this clone: Within the sample, other DNA sequences also encode this same CDR3. The J gene is TRBJ1-5, the V gene TRBV28; possibly TRBD1 for D (5 bases). Germline V gene sequence: CDR1 MDHEN, CDR2 SYDVKM. The V end lost 8 bases, the J end lost 3 bases, and 8 bases lay between the germline ends. CDR3 length: 12 amino acids. The CDR3, as DNA: TGTGCCAGCGGGGGATCCAATCAGCCCCAGCATTTT. Protein sequence: CASGGSNQPQHF.

In this sample, this clone turned up once. The chain couples TRBV7-9 to TRBJ2-1; tentatively, D is TRBD1 (8 bases). The germline CDR1 and CDR2 sequences are SEHNR and FQNEAQ (reference sequence). Trimming pared 6 bases from V and 8 bases from J, leaving 14 bases between. CDR3 size: 13 residues. The CDR3 DNA reads TGTGCCAGCAGTTTTACAGGGGGGGATGAGCAGTTCTTC. This sequence encodes CASSFTGGDEQFF.